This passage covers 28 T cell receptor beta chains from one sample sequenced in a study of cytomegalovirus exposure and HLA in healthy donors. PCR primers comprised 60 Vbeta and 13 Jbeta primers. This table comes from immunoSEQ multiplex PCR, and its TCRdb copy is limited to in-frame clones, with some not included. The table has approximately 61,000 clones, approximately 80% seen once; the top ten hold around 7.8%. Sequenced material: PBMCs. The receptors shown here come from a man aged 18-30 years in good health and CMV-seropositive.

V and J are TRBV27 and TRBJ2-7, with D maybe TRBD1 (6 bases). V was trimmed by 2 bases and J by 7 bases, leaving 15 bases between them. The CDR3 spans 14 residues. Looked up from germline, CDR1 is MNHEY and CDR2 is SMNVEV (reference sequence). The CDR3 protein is CASSLNRVAREQYF. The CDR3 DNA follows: TGTGCCAGCAGTTTAAACAGGGTGGCTCGGGAGCAGTACTTC.

The CDR3 sequence: CASSIGQGSYEQYF. In DNA, the CDR3 is TGTGCCAGTAGTATAGGACAGGGCTCCTACGAGCAGTACTTC. This chain connects TRBV19 to TRBJ2-7, with 7 positions matching TRBD1. V was clipped by 1 base and J by 0 bases; unmatched bases: 0. From germline, CDR1 is LNHDA and CDR2 SQIVND (reference sequence). This CDR3 contains 14 residues.

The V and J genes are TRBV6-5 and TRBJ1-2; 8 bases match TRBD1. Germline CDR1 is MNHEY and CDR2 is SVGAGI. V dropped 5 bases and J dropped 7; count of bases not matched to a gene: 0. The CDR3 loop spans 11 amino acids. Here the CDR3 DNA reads TGTGCCAGCAGTCAGGGGGCTGGCTACACCTTC. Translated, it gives CASSQGAGYTF.

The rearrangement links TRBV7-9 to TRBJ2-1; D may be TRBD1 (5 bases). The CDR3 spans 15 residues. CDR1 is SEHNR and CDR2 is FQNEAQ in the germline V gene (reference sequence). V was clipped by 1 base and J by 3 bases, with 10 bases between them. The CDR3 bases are TGTGCCAGCAGCTTAGTAGGGGCCGACTACAATGAGCAGTTCTTC. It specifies CASSLVGADYNEQFF. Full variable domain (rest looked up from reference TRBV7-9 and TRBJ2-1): DTGVSQNPRHKITKRGQNVTFRCDPISEHNRLYWYRQTLGQGPEFLTYFQNEAQLEKSRLLSDRFSAERPKGSFSTLEIQRTEQGDSAMYLCASSLVGADYNEQFFGPGTRLTVL.

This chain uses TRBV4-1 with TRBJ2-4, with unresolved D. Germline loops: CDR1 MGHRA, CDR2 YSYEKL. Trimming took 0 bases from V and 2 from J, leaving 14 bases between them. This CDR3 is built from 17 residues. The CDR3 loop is CASSQEKILPSKNIQYF. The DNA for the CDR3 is TGCGCCAGCAGCCAAGAGAAAATACTCCCCTCCAAAAACATTCAGTACTTC.

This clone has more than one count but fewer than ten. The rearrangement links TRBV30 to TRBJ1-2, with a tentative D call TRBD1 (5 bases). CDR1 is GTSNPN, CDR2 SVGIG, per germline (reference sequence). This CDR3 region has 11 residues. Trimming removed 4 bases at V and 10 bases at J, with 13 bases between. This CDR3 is CAWTGGEIYTF. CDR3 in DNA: TGTGCCTGGACGGGGGGGGAAATCTACACCTTC.

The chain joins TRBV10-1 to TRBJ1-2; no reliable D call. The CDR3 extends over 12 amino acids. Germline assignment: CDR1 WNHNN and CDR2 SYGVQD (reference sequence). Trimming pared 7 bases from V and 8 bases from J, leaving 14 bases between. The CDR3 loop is CASIPQKVGYTF. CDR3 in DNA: TGCGCCAGCATCCCACAAAAAGTAGGCTACACCTTC.

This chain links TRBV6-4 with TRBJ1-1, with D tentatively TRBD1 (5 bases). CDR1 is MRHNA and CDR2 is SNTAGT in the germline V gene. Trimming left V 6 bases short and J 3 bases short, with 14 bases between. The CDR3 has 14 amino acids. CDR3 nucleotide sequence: TGTGCCAGCAGGGACACCAACAGAGACACTGAAGCTTTCTTT. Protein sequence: CASRDTNRDTEAFF.

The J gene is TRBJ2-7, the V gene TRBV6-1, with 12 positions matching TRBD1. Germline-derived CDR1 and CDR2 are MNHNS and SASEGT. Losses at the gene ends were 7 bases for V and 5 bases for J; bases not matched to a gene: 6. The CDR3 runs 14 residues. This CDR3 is CASTAGTGGDEQYF. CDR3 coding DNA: TGTGCCAGCACCGCCGGGACAGGGGGCGACGAGCAGTACTTC.

CDR3 amino acids: CASSLDSNQPQHF. In DNA form, the CDR3 reads TGCGCCAGCAGTCTAGATAGCAATCAGCCCCAGCATTTT. This rearrangement joins TRBV5-1 to TRBJ1-5; D ambiguous. V lost 5 bases to trimming and J lost 0 bases, with 6 bases between them. Germline V gene data show CDR1 as SGHRS and CDR2 as YFSETQ. The CDR3 is 13 residues long.

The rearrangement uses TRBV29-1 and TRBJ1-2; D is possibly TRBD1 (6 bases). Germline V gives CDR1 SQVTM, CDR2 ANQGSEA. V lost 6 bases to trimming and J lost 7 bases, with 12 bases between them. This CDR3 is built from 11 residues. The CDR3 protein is CSVTGRAGYTF. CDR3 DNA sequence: TGCAGCGTGACAGGTCGCGCTGGCTACACCTTC.

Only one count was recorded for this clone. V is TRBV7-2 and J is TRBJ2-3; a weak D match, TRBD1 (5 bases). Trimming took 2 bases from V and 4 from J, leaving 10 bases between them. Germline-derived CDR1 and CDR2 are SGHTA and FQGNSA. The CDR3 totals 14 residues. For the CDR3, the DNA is TGTGCCAGCAGCTTACATTCGACAGCAGATACGCAGTATTTT. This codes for CASSLHSTADTQYF.

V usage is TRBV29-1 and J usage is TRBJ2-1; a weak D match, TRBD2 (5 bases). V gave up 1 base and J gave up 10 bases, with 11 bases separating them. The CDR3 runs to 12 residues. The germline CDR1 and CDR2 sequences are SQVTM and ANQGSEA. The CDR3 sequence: CSVEGGGSEQFF. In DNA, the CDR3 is TGCAGCGTTGAAGGCGGAGGCAGCGAGCAGTTCTTC.

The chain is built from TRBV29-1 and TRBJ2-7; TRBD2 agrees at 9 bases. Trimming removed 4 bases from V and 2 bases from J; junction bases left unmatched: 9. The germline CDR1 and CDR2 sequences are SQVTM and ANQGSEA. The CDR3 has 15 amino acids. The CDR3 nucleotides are TGCAGCGTTGGGGCTAGCGGGATTAACCCCTACGAGCAGTACTTC. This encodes CSVGASGINPYEQYF.

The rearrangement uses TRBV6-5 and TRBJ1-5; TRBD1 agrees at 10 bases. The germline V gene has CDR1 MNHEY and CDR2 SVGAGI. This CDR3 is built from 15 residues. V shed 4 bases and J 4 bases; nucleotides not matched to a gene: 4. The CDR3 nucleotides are TGTGCCAGCAGTTCCATGGGACAGGGGAATCAGCCCCAGCATTTT. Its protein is CASSSMGQGNQPQHF.

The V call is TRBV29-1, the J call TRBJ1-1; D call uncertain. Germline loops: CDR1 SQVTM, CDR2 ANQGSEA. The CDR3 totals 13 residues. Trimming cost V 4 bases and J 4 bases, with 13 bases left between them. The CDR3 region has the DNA TGCAGCGTTGGGGAGCACCTAGGCACTGAAGCTTTCTTT. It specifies CSVGEHLGTEAFF.

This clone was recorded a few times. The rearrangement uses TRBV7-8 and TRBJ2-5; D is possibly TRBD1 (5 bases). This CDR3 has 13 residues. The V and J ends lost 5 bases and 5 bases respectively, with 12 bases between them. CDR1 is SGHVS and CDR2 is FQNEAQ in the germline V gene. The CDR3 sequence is CASSQGPAETQYF. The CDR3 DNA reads TGTGCCAGCAGCCAGGGTCCAGCGGAGACCCAGTACTTC. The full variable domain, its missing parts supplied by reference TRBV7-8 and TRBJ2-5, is GAGVSQSPRYKVAKRGQDVALRCDPISGHVSLFWYQQALGQGPEFLTYFQNEAQLDKSGLPSDRFFAERPEGSVSTLKIQRTQQEDSAVYLCASSQGPAETQYFGPGTRLLVL.

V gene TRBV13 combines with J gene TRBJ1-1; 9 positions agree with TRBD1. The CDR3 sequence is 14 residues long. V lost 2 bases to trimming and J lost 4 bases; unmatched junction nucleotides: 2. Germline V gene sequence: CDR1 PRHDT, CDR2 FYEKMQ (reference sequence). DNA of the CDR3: TGTGCCAGCAGCTTACAGGACAGGGGCACTGAAGCTTTCTTT. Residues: CASSLQDRGTEAFF.

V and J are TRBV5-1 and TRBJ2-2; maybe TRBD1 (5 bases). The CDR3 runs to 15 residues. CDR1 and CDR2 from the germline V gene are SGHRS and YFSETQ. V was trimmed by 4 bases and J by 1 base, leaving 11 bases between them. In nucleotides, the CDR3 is TGCGCCAGCAGCCTCCCAACAGGGAACACCGGGGAGCTGTTTTTT. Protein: CASSLPTGNTGELFF.

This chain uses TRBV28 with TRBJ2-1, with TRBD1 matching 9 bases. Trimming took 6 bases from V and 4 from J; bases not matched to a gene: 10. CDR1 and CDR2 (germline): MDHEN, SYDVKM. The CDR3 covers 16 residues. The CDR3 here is CASRLERQGGYNEQFF. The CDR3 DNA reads TGTGCCAGCAGGCTGGAGAGACAGGGGGGGTACAATGAGCAGTTCTTC.

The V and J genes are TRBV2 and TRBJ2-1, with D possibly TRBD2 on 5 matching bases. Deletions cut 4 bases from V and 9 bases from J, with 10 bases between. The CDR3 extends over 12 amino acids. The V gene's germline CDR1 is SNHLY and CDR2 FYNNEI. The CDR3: CASSALGGEQFF. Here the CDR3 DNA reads TGTGCCAGCAGTGCCCTAGGAGGTGAGCAGTTCTTC.

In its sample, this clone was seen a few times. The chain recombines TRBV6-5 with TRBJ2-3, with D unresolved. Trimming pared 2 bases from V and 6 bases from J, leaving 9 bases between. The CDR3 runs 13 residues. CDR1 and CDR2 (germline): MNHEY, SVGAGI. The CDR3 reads CASSYGRVDTQYF. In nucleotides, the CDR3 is TGTGCCAGCAGTTACGGTCGCGTGGATACGCAGTATTTT.

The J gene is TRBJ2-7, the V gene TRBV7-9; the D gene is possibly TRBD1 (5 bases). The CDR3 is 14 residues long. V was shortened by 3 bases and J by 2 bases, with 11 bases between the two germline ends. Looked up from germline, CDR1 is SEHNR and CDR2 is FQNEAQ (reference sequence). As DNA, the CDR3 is TGTGCCAGCAGCTTGAGGCAGGGCGCCTACGAGCAGTACTTC. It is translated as CASSLRQGAYEQYF.

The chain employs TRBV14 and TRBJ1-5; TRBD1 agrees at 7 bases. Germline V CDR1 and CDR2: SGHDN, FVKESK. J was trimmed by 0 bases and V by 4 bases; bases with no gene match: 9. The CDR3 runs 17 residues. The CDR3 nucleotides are TGTGCCAGCAGCCTTATCCGGGACAGACATAGCAATCAGCCCCAGCATTTT. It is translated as CASSLIRDRHSNQPQHF.

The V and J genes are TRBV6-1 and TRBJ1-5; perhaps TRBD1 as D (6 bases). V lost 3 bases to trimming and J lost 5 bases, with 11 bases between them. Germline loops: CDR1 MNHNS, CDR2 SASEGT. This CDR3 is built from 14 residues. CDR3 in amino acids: CASSEAGADQPQHF. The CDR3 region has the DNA TGTGCCAGCAGTGAGGCGGGGGCGGATCAGCCCCAGCATTTT.

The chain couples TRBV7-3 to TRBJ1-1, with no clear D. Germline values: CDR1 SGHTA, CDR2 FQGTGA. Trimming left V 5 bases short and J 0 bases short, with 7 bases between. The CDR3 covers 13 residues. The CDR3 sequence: CASSQTMNTEAFF. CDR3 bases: TGTGCCAGCAGCCAGACTATGAACACTGAAGCTTTCTTT.

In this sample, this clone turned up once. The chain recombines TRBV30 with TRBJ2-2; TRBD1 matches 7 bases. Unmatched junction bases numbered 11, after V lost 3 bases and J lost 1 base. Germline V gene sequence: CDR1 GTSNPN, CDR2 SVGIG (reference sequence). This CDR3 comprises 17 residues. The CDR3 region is CAWRGQPNSLNTGELFF. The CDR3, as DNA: TGTGCCTGGAGGGGACAGCCAAACTCCTTGAACACCGGGGAGCTGTTTTTT.

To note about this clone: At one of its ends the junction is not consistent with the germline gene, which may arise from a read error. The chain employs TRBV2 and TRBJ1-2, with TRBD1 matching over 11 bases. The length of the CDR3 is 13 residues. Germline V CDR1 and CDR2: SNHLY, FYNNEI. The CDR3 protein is CASRGQGAYDYTF. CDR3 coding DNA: TGTGCCAGCCGCGGACAGGGGGCCTATGACTACACCTTC.